The clone carrying this T cell receptor (beta chain) was counted only a few times. As yet, its antigen is unknown. This sample was included in a study of early T cells in non-severe SARS-CoV-2 infection. The study, taken as a whole, reports: Private and CD4 specificities were missed by VDJdb matching, skewed to anti-spike CD8.

Individual cDNA molecules were tagged with unique molecular identifiers, the study reported. TCRdb independently ran MiXCR on the 5' RACE reads; one entry per CDR3 protein. The data hold about 56,000 distinct CDR3 sequences, with about 11% observed a single time. The CDR3 consists of 16 residues. The V end was cut by 3 bases, the J end by 2 bases, with 17 bases between. Germline V CDR1 and CDR2: KGHSH, LQKENI. The sequenced material came from whole blood. The clonotype originates from an adult who was a healthcare worker with PCR-confirmed SARS-CoV-2 infection or an uninfected control (not recorded which). J is TRBJ2-7 and V is TRBV18; no reliable D call. The CDR3 sequence is CASSPPAGDTTYEQYF. In DNA, the CDR3 is TGTGCCAGCTCACCCCCGGCCGGTGACACCACCTACGAGCAGTACTTC.